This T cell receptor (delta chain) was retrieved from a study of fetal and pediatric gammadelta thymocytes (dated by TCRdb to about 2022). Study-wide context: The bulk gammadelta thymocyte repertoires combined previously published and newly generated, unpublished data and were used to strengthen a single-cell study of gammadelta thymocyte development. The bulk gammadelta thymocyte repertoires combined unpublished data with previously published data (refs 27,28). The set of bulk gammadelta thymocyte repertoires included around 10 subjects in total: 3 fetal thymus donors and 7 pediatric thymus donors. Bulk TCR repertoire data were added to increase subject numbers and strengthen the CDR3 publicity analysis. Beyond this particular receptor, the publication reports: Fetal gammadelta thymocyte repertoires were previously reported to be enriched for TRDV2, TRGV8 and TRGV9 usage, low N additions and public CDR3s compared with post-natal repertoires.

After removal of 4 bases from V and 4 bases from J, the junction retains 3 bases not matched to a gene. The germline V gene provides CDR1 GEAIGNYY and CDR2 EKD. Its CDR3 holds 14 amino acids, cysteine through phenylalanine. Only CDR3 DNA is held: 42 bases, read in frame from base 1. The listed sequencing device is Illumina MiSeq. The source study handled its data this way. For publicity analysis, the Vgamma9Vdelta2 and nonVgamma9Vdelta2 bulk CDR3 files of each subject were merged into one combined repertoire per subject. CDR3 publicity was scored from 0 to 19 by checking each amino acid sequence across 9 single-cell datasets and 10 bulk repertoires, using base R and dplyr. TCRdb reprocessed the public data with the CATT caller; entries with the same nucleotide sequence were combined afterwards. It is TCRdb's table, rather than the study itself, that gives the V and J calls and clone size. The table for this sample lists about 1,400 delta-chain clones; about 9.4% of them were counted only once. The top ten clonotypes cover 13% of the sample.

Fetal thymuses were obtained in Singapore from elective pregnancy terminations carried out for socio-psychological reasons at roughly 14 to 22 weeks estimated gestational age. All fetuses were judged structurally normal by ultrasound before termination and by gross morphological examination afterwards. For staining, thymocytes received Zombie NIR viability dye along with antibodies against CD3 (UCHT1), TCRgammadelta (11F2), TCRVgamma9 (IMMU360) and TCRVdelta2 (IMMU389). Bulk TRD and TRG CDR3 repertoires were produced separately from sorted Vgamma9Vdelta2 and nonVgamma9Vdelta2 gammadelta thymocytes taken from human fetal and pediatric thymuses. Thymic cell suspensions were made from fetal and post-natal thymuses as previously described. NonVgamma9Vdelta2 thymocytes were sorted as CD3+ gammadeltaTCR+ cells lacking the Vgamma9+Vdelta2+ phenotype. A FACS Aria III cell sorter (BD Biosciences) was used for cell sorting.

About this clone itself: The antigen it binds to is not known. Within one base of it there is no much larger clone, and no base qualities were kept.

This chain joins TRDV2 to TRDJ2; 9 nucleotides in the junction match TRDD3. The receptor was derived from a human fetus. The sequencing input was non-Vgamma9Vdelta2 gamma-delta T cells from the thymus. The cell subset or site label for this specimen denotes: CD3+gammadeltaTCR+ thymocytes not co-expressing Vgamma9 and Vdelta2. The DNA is TGTGCCTGTGATACTGGGGGAAGGACAGCACAACTCTTCTTT. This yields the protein CACDTGGRTAQLFF.